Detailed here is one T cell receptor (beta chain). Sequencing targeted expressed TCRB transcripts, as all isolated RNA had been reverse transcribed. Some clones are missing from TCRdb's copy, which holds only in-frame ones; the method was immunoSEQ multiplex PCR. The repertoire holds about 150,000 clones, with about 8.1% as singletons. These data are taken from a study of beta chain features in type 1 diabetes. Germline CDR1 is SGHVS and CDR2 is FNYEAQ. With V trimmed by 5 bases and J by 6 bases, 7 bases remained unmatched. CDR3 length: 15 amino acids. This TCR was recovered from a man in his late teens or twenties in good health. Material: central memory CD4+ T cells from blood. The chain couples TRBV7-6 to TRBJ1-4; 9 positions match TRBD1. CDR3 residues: CASSATGGKDEKLFF. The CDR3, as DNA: TGTGCCAGCAGCGCAACAGGGGGCAAAGATGAAAAACTGTTTTTT.